The 4 T cell receptor beta chains reported below all come from one sample, sequenced in a study of blood T cell repertoires in COVID-19. Data came from immunoSEQ multiplex PCR; TCRdb stores just in-frame clones and leaves some out. The table has 95,000 to 150,000 clones, 70% to 90% seen once. Sequencing was carried out using peripheral blood. The receptors here all came from a woman in her forties or fifties with active or convalescent COVID-19.

This clone was observed a few times. V usage is TRBV29-1 and J usage is TRBJ1-2; possibly TRBD1 for D (6 bases). Per germline, CDR1 SQVTM and CDR2 ANQGSEA. V dropped 0 bases and J dropped 1 base, with 9 bases sitting between them. The CDR3 is made up of 14 amino acids. The CDR3 DNA is TGCAGCGTTGAAGAACAGGGTTATAACTATGGCTACACCTTC. It encodes CSVEEQGYNYGYTF.

This clone was picked up one time. This rearrangement joins TRBV13 to TRBJ2-3, with D possibly matching TRBD2 (5 bases). Germline CDR1 PRHDT, CDR2 FYEKMQ (reference sequence). The length of the CDR3 is 14 residues. The V and J ends lost 5 bases and 6 bases respectively, with 15 bases between them. The CDR3 spells CASSKQMRVDTQYF. CDR3 DNA sequence: TGTGCCAGCAGCAAGCAAATGAGGGTGGATACGCAGTATTTT.

This chain links TRBV4-3 with TRBJ1-5; TRBD1 matches at 7 bases. Germline values: CDR1 LGHNA, CDR2 YSLEER. V lost 1 base, J lost 6 bases, and 12 bases stayed unmatched. CDR3 length: 17 residues. The CDR3 DNA reads TGCGCCAGCAGCCAAGGCCCACCCGACAGGGAAAGTCAGCCCCAGCATTTT. Its translation: CASSQGPPDRESQPQHF.

V is TRBV7-9 and J is TRBJ2-3; the match to TRBD1 covers 8 bases. V dropped 6 bases and J dropped 7; count of bases not matched to a gene: 12. Germline assignment: CDR1 SEHNR and CDR2 FQNEAQ (reference sequence). The CDR3 has 15 amino acids. The CDR3 loop reads CASRRDRDRFYTQYF. In DNA, the CDR3 is TGTGCCAGCAGGCGAGACCGGGACAGGTTCTATACGCAGTATTTT.